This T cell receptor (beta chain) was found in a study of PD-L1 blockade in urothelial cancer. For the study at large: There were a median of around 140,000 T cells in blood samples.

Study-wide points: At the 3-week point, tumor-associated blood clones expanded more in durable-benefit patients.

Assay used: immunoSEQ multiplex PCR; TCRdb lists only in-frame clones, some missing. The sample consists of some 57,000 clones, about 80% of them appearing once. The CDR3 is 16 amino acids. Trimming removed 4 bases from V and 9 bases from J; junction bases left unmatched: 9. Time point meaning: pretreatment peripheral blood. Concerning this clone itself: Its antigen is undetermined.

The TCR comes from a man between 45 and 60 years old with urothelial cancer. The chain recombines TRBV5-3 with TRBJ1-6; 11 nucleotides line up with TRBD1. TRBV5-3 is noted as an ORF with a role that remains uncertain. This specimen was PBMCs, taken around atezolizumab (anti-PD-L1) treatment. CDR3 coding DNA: TGTGCCAGAAGCCCGATGAGGACAGGGGGCACTTCACCCCTCCACTTT. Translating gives CARSPMRTGGTSPLHF.